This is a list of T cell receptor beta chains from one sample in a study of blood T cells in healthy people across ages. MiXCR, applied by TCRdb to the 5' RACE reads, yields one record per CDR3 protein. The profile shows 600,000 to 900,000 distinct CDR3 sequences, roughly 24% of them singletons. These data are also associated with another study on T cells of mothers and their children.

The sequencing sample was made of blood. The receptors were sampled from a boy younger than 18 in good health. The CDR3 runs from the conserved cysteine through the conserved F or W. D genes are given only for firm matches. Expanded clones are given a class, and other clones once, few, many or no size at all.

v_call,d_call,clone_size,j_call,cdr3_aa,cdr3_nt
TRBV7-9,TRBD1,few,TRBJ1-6,CASSFSTGAVNNSPLHF,TGTGCCAGCAGCTTTTCCACAGGGGCCGTGAATAATTCACCCCTCCACTTT
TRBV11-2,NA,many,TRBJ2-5,CASSLGEQYF,TGTGCCAGCAGCTTAGGGGAGCAGTACTTC
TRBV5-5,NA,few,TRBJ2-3,CASSFGEADTQYF,TGTGCCAGCAGCTTTGGGGAAGCAGATACGCAGTATTTT
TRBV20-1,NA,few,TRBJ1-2,CSVREHYGYTF,TGCAGTGTGAGGGAACACTATGGCTACACCTTC
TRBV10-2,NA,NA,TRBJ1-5,CASTEFYSNQPQHF,TGCGCCAGCACAGAGTTTTATAGCAATCAGCCCCAGCATTTT
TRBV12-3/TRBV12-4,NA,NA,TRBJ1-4,CASSPAGGRVLFF,TGTGCCAGCAGCCCAGCCGGGGGACGTGTACTGTTTTTT
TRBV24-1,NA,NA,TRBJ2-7,CETVTNSYEQYF,TGTGAAACCGTGACAAACTCCTACGAGCAGTACTTC
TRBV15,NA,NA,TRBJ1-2,CATSRPPRGTNYGYTF,TGTGCCACCAGCAGGCCCCCCCGGGGGACGAACTATGGCTACACCTTC
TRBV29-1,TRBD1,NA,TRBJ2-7,CSVTNLTGISYEQYF,TGCAGCGTTACGAACTTGACAGGGATCTCCTACGAGCAGTACTTC
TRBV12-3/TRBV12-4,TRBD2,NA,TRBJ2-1,CASSLPLLAGGVGNEQFF,TGTGCCAGCAGTCTCCCCCTACTAGCGGGGGGGGTCGGTAATGAGCAGTTCTTC
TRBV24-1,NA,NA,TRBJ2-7,CATSTGHLSYEQYF,TGTGCCACCAGCACGGGACACCTCTCCTACGAGCAGTACTTC
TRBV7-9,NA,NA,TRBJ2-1,CASSLGGRLGEQFF,TGTGCCAGCAGCTTAGGAGGGCGCTTAGGTGAGCAGTTCTTC
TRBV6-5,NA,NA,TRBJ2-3,CASSSVTTDTQYF,TGTGCCAGCAGTTCTGTTACCACAGATACGCAGTATTTT
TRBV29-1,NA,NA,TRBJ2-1,CSVEGEKVGSNEQFF,TGCAGCGTTGAAGGGGAAAAGGTGGGTTCGAATGAGCAGTTCTTC
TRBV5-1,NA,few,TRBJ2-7,CASSPTTGSYEQYF,TGCGCCAGCAGCCCCACGACAGGATCCTACGAGCAGTACTTC
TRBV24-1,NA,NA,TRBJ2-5,CATSAVRESGETQYF,TGTGCCACCAGCGCGGTCAGGGAAAGTGGTGAGACCCAGTACTTC
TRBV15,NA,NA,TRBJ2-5,CATSRDLDGKETQYF,TGTGCCACCAGCAGAGACCTAGACGGGAAAGAGACCCAGTACTTC
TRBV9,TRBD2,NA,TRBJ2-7,CASSVEASGGYYEQYF,TGTGCCAGCAGCGTAGAGGCTAGCGGGGGTTATTACGAGCAGTACTTC
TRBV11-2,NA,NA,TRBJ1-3,CASSSLTRRNTIYF,TGTGCCAGCAGCTCTTTGACACGGCGGAACACCATATATTTT
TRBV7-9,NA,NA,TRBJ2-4,CASSIGDWENIQYF,TGTGCCAGCAGCATCGGGGACTGGGAAAACATTCAGTACTTC
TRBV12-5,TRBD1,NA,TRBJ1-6,CASGPSPGQHVPSPLHF,TGTGCTAGTGGCCCCTCACCGGGACAGCATGTCCCTTCACCCCTCCACTTT
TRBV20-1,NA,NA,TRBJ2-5,CSARVGQAREQYF,TGCAGTGCTAGAGTAGGGCAGGCTCGGGAGCAGTACTTC
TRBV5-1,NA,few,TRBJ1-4,CASSLGGTREGKLFF,TGCGCCAGCAGCTTGGGAGGTACCCGAGAAGGAAAACTGTTTTTT
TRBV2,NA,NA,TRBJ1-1,CASSEALPGIDTEAFF,TGTGCCAGCAGTGAAGCGCTGCCCGGGATCGACACTGAAGCTTTCTTT
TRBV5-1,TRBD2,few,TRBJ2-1,CASSLLPLAGGPSYNEQFF,TGCGCCAGCAGCTTACTCCCACTAGCGGGGGGGCCGTCCTACAATGAGCAGTTCTTC
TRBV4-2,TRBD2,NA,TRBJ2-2,CASSQDNKRGGKYTGELSF,TGTGCCAGCAGCCAAGATAATAAGCGGGGGGGCAAGTACACCGGGGAGCTGTCTTTT
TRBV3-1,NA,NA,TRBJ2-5,CASSQVTRGAQETQYF,TGTGCCAGCAGCCAAGTCACCAGGGGGGCGCAAGAGACCCAGTACTTC
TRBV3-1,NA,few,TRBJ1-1,CASSLRYVRTEAFF,TGTGCCAGCAGCCTTCGGTACGTTCGGACTGAAGCTTTCTTT
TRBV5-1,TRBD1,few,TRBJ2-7,CASSLSDRSSYEQYF,TGCGCCAGCAGCTTGTCGGACAGGAGCTCCTACGAGCAGTACTTC
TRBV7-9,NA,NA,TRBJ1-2,CASISGVAGEGYTF,TGTGCCAGCATCTCTGGGGTGGCAGGTGAAGGCTACACCTTC
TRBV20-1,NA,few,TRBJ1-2,CSALLRDLNGYTF,TGCAGTGCCCTCCTAAGGGATTTGAATGGCTACACCTTC
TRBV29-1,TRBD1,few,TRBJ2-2,CSVLGTVNTGELFF,TGCAGCGTTCTAGGGACAGTCAACACCGGGGAGCTGTTTTTT
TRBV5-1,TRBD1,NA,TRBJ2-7,CASTWGGQGGYEQYF,TGCGCCAGCACCTGGGGGGGACAGGGTGGTTACGAGCAGTACTTC
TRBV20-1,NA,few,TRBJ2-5,CSARDPPGQETQYF,TGCAGTGCTAGAGATCCCCCCGGGCAAGAGACCCAGTACTTC
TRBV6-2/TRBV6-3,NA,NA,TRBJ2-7,CASIHPGAPSHEQYF,TGTGCCAGCATCCACCCGGGGGCACCGTCTCACGAGCAGTACTTC
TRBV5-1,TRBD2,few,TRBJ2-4,CASSLSPGTSSAKNIQYF,TGCGCCAGCAGCTTGTCTCCCGGGACTAGCTCTGCCAAAAACATTCAGTACTTC
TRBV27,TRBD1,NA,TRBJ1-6,CASTPGQGVPNSPLHF,TGTGCCAGCACCCCGGGACAGGGGGTACCTAATTCACCCCTCCACTTT
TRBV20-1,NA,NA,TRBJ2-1,CSAQQTREVGEQFF,TGCAGTGCCCAGCAGACACGCGAGGTCGGTGAGCAGTTCTTC
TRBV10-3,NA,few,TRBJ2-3,CAISESPFTSTDTQYF,TGTGCCATCAGTGAGTCCCCGTTTACTAGCACAGATACGCAGTATTTT
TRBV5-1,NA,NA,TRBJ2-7,CASSLESRHTGEQYF,TGCGCCAGCAGCTTGGAAAGTAGGCACACTGGCGAGCAGTACTTC
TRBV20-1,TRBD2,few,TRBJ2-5,CSAAGLQETQYF,TGCAGTGCGGCGGGACTACAAGAGACCCAGTACTTC
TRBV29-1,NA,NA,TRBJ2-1,CSVGRGNEQFF,TGCAGCGTTGGTAGGGGCAATGAGCAGTTCTTC
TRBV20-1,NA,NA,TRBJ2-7,CSARVGFKGEQYF,TGCAGTGCTAGAGTGGGGTTCAAGGGCGAGCAGTACTTC
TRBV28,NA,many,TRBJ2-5,CASSTMTGRETQYF,TGTGCCAGCAGTACCATGACAGGGAGGGAGACCCAGTACTTC
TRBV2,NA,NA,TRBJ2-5,CASSAINYSGPQETQYF,TGTGCCAGCAGTGCTATAAACTATAGCGGTCCCCAAGAGACCCAGTACTTC
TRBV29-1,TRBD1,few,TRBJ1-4,CSVYRGGATNEKLFF,TGCAGCGTTTACAGGGGAGGAGCAACTAATGAAAAACTGTTTTTT
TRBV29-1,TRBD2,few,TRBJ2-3,CSVERAGDSTDTQYF,TGCAGCGTTGAAAGGGCGGGGGACTCCACAGATACGCAGTATTTT
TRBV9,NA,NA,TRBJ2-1,CASASLGDFYNEQFF,TGTGCCAGCGCATCACTTGGGGACTTCTACAATGAGCAGTTCTTC
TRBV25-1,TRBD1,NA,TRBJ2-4,CASSERTGGNIQYF,TGTGCCAGCAGTGAAAGGACAGGGGGGAACATTCAGTACTTC
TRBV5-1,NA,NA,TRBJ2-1,CASATRGAGVSEQFF,TGCGCCAGCGCGACGCGAGGAGCTGGCGTTAGTGAGCAGTTCTTC
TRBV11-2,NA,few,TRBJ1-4,CASSLNRGNEKLFF,TGTGCCAGCAGCTTAAACCGGGGGAATGAAAAACTGTTTTTT
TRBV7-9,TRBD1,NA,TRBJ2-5,CASSKSRDRVRETQYF,TGTGCCAGCAGCAAGAGCCGGGACAGGGTCCGGGAGACCCAGTACTTC
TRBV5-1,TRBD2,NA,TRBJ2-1,CASSLGTSPTNEQFF,TGCGCCAGCAGCCTCGGGACTAGCCCAACCAATGAGCAGTTCTTC